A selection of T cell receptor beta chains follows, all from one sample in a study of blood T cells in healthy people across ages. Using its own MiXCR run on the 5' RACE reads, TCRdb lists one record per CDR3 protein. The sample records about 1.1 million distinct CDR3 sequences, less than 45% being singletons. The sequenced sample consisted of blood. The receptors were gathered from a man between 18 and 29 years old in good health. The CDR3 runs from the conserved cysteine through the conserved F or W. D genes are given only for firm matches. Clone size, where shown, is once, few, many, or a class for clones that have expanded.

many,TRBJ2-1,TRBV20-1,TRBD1,CSAYEDRGFEQFF,TGCAGTGCGTATGAGGACAGGGGTTTTGAGCAGTTCTTC
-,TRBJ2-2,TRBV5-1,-,CANSWTSTNTGELFF,TGCGCCAACAGCTGGACGTCGACGAACACCGGGGAGCTGTTTTTT
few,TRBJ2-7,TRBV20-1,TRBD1,CSAPPGQGVYEQYF,TGCAGTGCCCCCCCGGGACAGGGGGTCTACGAGCAGTACTTC
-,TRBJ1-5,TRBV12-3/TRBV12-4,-,CASSPVAGNQPQHF,TGTGCCAGCAGCCCCGTGGCGGGCAATCAGCCCCAGCATTTT
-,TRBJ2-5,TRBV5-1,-,CASILLDETQYF,TGCGCCAGCATCTTATTGGACGAGACCCAGTACTTC
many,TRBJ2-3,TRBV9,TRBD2,CASSGGLAGVDTQYF,TGTGCCAGCAGCGGGGGACTAGCGGGGGTGGATACGCAGTATTTT
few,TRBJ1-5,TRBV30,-,CAWRGTGDPSNQPQHF,TGTGCCTGGAGGGGGACTGGGGACCCTAGCAATCAGCCCCAGCATTTT
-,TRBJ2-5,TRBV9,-,CASSAAGSQETQYF,TGTGCCAGCAGCGCAGCCGGGAGCCAAGAGACCCAGTACTTC
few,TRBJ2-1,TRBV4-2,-,CASSQEEAGVNEQFF,TGTGCCAGCAGCCAAGAAGAGGCCGGGGTCAATGAGCAGTTCTTC
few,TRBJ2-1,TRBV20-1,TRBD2,CSALGLAASPNNEQFF,TGCAGTGCTCTCGGACTAGCGGCCTCCCCAAACAATGAGCAGTTCTTC